This T cell receptor beta chain was sequenced during a study of early T cells in non-severe SARS-CoV-2 infection. On the study more broadly: Unsorted whole blood bulk RNA was sequenced, with unpaired chains.

In its sample, this clonotype was seen many times. CDR3 size: 13 residues. The V end lost 3 bases, the J end lost 8 bases, and 11 bases lay between the germline ends. Germline values: CDR1 LNHDA, CDR2 SQIVND (reference sequence). Separate cDNA molecules each had unique molecular identifiers attached to them. In TCRdb, the 5' RACE reads were re-called with MiXCR into one record per CDR3 protein. The table lists around 80,000 distinct CDR3 sequences, roughly an eighth of them singletons. The chain links TRBV19 to TRBJ2-1; D perhaps matches TRBD2 (6 bases). This sequence originates from an adult who was a healthcare worker with PCR-confirmed SARS-CoV-2 infection or an uninfected control (not recorded which). The sequenced sample consisted of whole blood. The CDR3 spells CASSMRGGDEQFF. For the CDR3, the DNA is TGTGCCAGTAGTATGAGGGGAGGCGATGAGCAGTTCTTC.